Listed below are T cell receptor beta chains from one sample, sequenced in a study of T cell responses to AZD1222 COVID-19 vaccine. Measured with immunoSEQ multiplex PCR; TCRdb has only the in-frame clones, and not every one. The sample includes some 130,000 clones, roughly 89% of them seen just once. The sample was peripheral blood, taken on day 0 of AZD1222 vaccination. These receptors all stem from an adult in good health. The CDR3 runs from the conserved cysteine through the conserved F or W.

v_call: TRBV20-1
j_call: TRBJ2-1
cdr3_aa: CSASRVDEQFF

v_call: TRBV6-2/TRBV6-3
j_call: TRBJ2-5
cdr3_aa: CASSSVTSGRETQYF

v_call: TRBV24-1
j_call: TRBJ2-7
cdr3_aa: CATSDGLPPGYEQYF

v_call: TRBV11-2
j_call: TRBJ1-1
cdr3_aa: CASSPISGKRMTEAFF

v_call: TRBV19
j_call: TRBJ1-5
cdr3_aa: CASSPEAFASNQPQHF

v_call: TRBV4-1
j_call: TRBJ2-3
cdr3_aa: CASSHFPGTVGTDTQYF

v_call: TRBV5-6
j_call: TRBJ1-4
cdr3_aa: CASSLVKVEGKLFF

v_call: TRBV2
j_call: TRBJ1-6
cdr3_aa: CATHLFIGSNSPLHF

v_call: TRBV5-5
j_call: TRBJ2-7
cdr3_aa: CASSFPGAEIKYF

v_call: TRBV7-2
j_call: TRBJ2-1
cdr3_aa: CASSLAYEQFF

v_call: TRBV2
j_call: TRBJ1-2
cdr3_aa: CASSEWAGSDYGYTF

v_call: TRBV7-9
j_call: TRBJ1-6
cdr3_aa: CASSRTTGHNSPLHF

v_call: TRBV7-2
j_call: TRBJ2-2
cdr3_aa: CASSESGTRGNTGELFF

v_call: TRBV28
j_call: TRBJ2-2
cdr3_aa: CASSSGVKGDTGELFF

v_call: TRBV5-5
j_call: TRBJ1-6
cdr3_aa: CASSPEGQGFYNSPLHF

v_call: TRBV19
j_call: TRBJ1-5
cdr3_aa: CASTNLTGNQPQHF